The clone carrying this TCR beta chain was seen only once. Its antigen is not known. PCR amplification relied on 60 Vbeta primers (plus 13 Jbeta primers). Here immunoSEQ multiplex PCR was the method, and the copy in TCRdb shows in-frame clones only, minus some. The sample holds approximately 100,000 clones, roughly 70% seen once. This specimen comes from a study of cytomegalovirus exposure and HLA in healthy donors. The overall study: HLA-typed donors were the source of around 77 million unique TCRs held in an early data release.

Study-level findings and limits: Reports indicated that the classifier achieved high specificity and sensitivity in diagnosing cytomegalovirus status. In vitro checks showed that a few CMV-associated chains really do target CMV antigens.

Despite likely unrecorded immune exposures, the donors were nominally healthy at the time of sampling. This receptor was obtained from a woman younger than 35 in good health and CMV-seropositive. Sequenced: PBMCs.

CDR3 bases: TGTGCCAGCGGTGTGGGAGGGACCTACGAGCAGTACTTC. Translation: CASGVGGTYEQYF. The rearrangement uses TRBV2 and TRBJ2-7, with TRBD2 matching 7 bases. Germline V lookup: CDR1 SNHLY, CDR2 FYNNEI. V was clipped by 8 bases and J by 2 bases; unmatched bases: 6. The CDR3 loop spans 13 amino acids.